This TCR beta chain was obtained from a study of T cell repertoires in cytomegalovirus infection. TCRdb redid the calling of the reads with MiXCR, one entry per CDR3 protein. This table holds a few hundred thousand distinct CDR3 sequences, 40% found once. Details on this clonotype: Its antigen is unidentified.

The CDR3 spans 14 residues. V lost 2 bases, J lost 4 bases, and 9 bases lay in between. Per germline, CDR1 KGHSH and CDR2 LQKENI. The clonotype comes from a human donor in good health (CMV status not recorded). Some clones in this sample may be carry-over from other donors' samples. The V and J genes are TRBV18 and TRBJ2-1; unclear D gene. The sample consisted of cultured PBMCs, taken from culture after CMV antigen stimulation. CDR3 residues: CASSPDLGYNEQFF. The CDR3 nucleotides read TGTGCCAGCTCACCAGACTTGGGTTACAATGAGCAGTTCTTC.